This T cell receptor beta chain emerged from a study of cytomegalovirus exposure and HLA in healthy donors. With 0 bases removed from V and 10 bases from J, the gap between germline ends came to 19 bases. CDR1 is ENHRY, CDR2 SYGVKD, per germline. The CDR3 spans 17 residues. This clone was picked up a small number of times. What it recognizes is unknown. Study observations and caveats: Prior analysis indicated that the majority of TCR beta V segments exhibited productivity approximately 90% or approximately 30% of the time.

PCR primers comprised 60 Vbeta and 13 Jbeta primers. TCRdb's copy holds only in-frame clones and misses some; the assay was immunoSEQ multiplex PCR. This sample has approximately 110,000 clones, with around 80% found just once. Sequenced sample: PBMCs. This receptor was obtained from a man aged 50 to 60 in good health and CMV-seronegative. V and J are TRBV10-3 and TRBJ1-6; no reliable D call. The chain's CDR3 is CAISESTLWAAGSPLHF. The CDR3 bases are TGTGCCATCAGTGAGTCGACTCTATGGGCCGCGGGATCACCCCTCCACTTT.